This TCR beta chain was recovered during a study of blood T cells in healthy people across ages. Findings and caveats of the study: In these data, TCR beta diversity tracked strongly with naive T cell percentage. TCR beta diversity per million T cells fell roughly linearly with age.

It was with a sample-barcoded 5' primer and a J-beta primer mix that a second PCR of roughly 6 to 12 cycles was run. Every molecule of cDNA carried a tag from a template-switch adaptor with 12 random nucleotides. In TCRdb, the 5' RACE reads were re-called with MiXCR into one record per CDR3 protein. The sample comprises 1.5 million to 2 million distinct CDR3 sequences, around 36% of which are singletons, and 11% rests with the top ten. As concerns this clonotype: Its specificity is unknown.

This CDR3 comprises 16 residues. Germline CDR1 is SNHLY and CDR2 is FYNNEI. Losses at the gene ends were 3 bases for V and 4 bases for J; bases not matched to a gene: 9. The TCR was taken from a woman younger than 45 in good health. The sample was blood. J is TRBJ2-7 and V is TRBV2; TRBD1 agrees at 10 bases. The CDR3, as DNA: TGTGCCAGCAGTGACCCCAGGACAGGGGGTCGGTACGAGCAGTACTTC. This codes for CASSDPRTGGRYEQYF.